This T cell receptor beta chain was documented in a study of CD8+CD57+ T cells in acquired aplastic anemia. Background on the study: Sorted CD4+ and CD8+ cells gave a mean 3.2 ug DNA, range roughly 0.18 to 30 ug. Healthy donor CD4+ cell samples had a mean of roughly 10 million reads.

With V trimmed by 3 bases and J by 9 bases, 13 bases remained unmatched. Germline V gives CDR1 SGHNT, CDR2 YYREEE (reference sequence). The CDR3 loop spans 15 amino acids. The TCR beta profiling, which covered VDJ combination and CDR3 sequence, was carried out using genomic DNA as the template. TCRdb reprocessed the reads via MiXCR and lists one record per CDR3 protein. The repertoire holds over 150,000 distinct CDR3 sequences, around 40% seen once, with 0.9% to 1.2% in the top ten. The sample comprised sorted CD4+, CD8+, or CD8+CD57+ T cells (not recorded which) from PBMCs. This chain connects TRBV5-4 to TRBJ2-7, with 9 bases fitting TRBD2. The clonotype was recovered from a human donor in good health. The CDR3 sequence: CASSYPAGGLFGQYF. The CDR3 bases are TGTGCCAGCAGCTATCCTGCGGGAGGGTTGTTCGGGCAGTACTTC.